This T cell receptor beta chain was found in a study of CD8 T cells in ankylosing spondylitis. The study's findings and limits: Characteristic of ankylosing spondylitis blood, it appeared, was a TCR beta motif comprising fewer than 10 highly homologous variants.

Library preparation for TCR beta used quantitative 5'-RACE with molecular barcodes. TCRdb recomputed calls from the 5' RACE reads with MiXCR, one row per CDR3 protein. The data contain some 700,000 distinct CDR3 sequences, under 20% of them seen just once; the ten biggest clones take up 15% to 20%. The CDR3 has 14 amino acids. Germline assignment: CDR1 SGHDT and CDR2 YYEEEE. The germline V and J ends were trimmed by 4 bases and 4 bases, with 14 bases remaining between them. Concerning this clonotype: Its antigen remains unidentified.

Sequencing was performed on blood, either unsorted or a sorted T cell fraction (not recorded which). The origin of this receptor is a male donor with ankylosing spondylitis. The chain carries TRBV5-6 and TRBJ1-2; D possibly corresponds to TRBD1 (6 bases). CDR3 in amino acids: CASSASGEIYGYTF. For the CDR3, the DNA is TGTGCCAGCAGCGCCTCAGGGGAAATCTATGGCTACACCTTC.